A selection of T cell receptor beta chains follows, all from one sample in a study of response to subunit inactivated influenza vaccine. TCRdb reprocessed the RT-PCR reads via MiXCR and lists one record per CDR3 protein. Of about 310,000 distinct CDR3 sequences listed, over 20% were seen once; the top ten hold under 13%. The specimen was PBMCs from blood, collected about 20 months after vaccination. The receptor set was obtained from a man between 50 and 75 years old who received an inactivated influenza vaccine. Each CDR3 is given with its conserved first and last residue. Each record gives: J gene, CDR3 length, V gene, CDR3 protein.

J gene: TRBJ1-2; CDR3 length: 15; V gene: TRBV4-1; CDR3 protein: CASSQDSWTAYGYTF
J gene: TRBJ2-1; CDR3 length: 14; V gene: TRBV7-6; CDR3 protein: CASRSSGGYNEQLF
J gene: TRBJ1-2; CDR3 length: 14; V gene: TRBV23-1; CDR3 protein: CASSQTRSNYGYTF
J gene: TRBJ1-2; CDR3 length: 13; V gene: TRBV19; CDR3 protein: CASRGTSNYGYTF
J gene: TRBJ1-1; CDR3 length: 16; V gene: TRBV20-1; CDR3 protein: CSAGMLGSGFGTEAFF
J gene: TRBJ1-4; CDR3 length: 13; V gene: TRBV20-1; CDR3 protein: CSASSATNEKLFF
J gene: TRBJ1-1; CDR3 length: 15; V gene: TRBV6-5; CDR3 protein: CASSYSGFLSTEAFF
J gene: TRBJ1-2; CDR3 length: 13; V gene: TRBV6-1; CDR3 protein: CASRTDRRYGYTF
J gene: TRBJ1-1; CDR3 length: 15; V gene: TRBV18; CDR3 protein: CASSLVMTVNAEAFF
J gene: TRBJ1-4; CDR3 length: 14; V gene: TRBV20-1; CDR3 protein: CSARTGGRVEKLFF
J gene: TRBJ2-7; CDR3 length: 17; V gene: TRBV7-2; CDR3 protein: CASSLALASGRLDEQYF
J gene: TRBJ2-2; CDR3 length: 15; V gene: TRBV12-3/TRBV12-4; CDR3 protein: CASSLAIANTGELFF
J gene: TRBJ1-1; CDR3 length: 15; V gene: TRBV3-1; CDR3 protein: CASSRGLIMNTEAFF
J gene: TRBJ1-6; CDR3 length: 13; V gene: TRBV25-1; CDR3 protein: CASSSSPVDVLHF
J gene: TRBJ1-6; CDR3 length: 16; V gene: TRBV5-1; CDR3 protein: CASSDGQAQDNSPLHF
J gene: TRBJ2-5; CDR3 length: 16; V gene: TRBV29-1; CDR3 protein: CSVEWLPGQGQETQYF
J gene: TRBJ1-2; CDR3 length: 17; V gene: TRBV5-1; CDR3 protein: CASSPPPSGTGVDGYTF
J gene: TRBJ1-5; CDR3 length: 16; V gene: TRBV6-1; CDR3 protein: CASTPIYPPSNQPQHF
J gene: TRBJ1-6; CDR3 length: 16; V gene: TRBV4-1; CDR3 protein: CASSQDLRQGNSSLHF
J gene: TRBJ2-2; CDR3 length: 16; V gene: TRBV10-3; CDR3 protein: CAISESTLVPAGELFF
J gene: TRBJ2-3; CDR3 length: 18; V gene: TRBV2; CDR3 protein: CASSEFRDTSKSADTQYF
J gene: TRBJ2-5; CDR3 length: 14; V gene: TRBV4-1; CDR3 protein: CASSQTSTQETQYF
J gene: TRBJ1-2; CDR3 length: 11; V gene: TRBV29-1; CDR3 protein: CSVPDRGLYTF
J gene: TRBJ2-3; CDR3 length: 16; V gene: TRBV10-2; CDR3 protein: CASSDWHPAGTDTQYF
J gene: TRBJ2-7; CDR3 length: 12; V gene: TRBV29-1; CDR3 protein: CSASDRYYEQYF
J gene: TRBJ1-2; CDR3 length: 14; V gene: TRBV12-3/TRBV12-4; CDR3 protein: CASSPEDGNYGYTF
J gene: TRBJ2-3; CDR3 length: 14; V gene: TRBV28; CDR3 protein: CASGLAGGTDTQYF
J gene: TRBJ1-5; CDR3 length: 16; V gene: TRBV6-5; CDR3 protein: CASSYLAGGSNQPQHF
J gene: TRBJ1-6; CDR3 length: 15; V gene: TRBV4-3; CDR3 protein: CASSQGGQTNSPLHF
J gene: TRBJ2-7; CDR3 length: 14; V gene: TRBV27; CDR3 protein: CASSPGGNFYEQYF
J gene: TRBJ1-2; CDR3 length: 15; V gene: TRBV7-2; CDR3 protein: CASSDRRAITNGYTF
J gene: TRBJ2-3; CDR3 length: 14; V gene: TRBV7-3; CDR3 protein: CASSLSPGEPTQYF
J gene: TRBJ1-5; CDR3 length: 14; V gene: TRBV12-3/TRBV12-4; CDR3 protein: CASSLGRVYQPQHF
J gene: TRBJ1-3; CDR3 length: 16; V gene: TRBV4-1; CDR3 protein: CASSWSDGGPGNTIYF
J gene: TRBJ2-3; CDR3 length: 14; V gene: TRBV5-1; CDR3 protein: CASSSSRYTDTQYF
J gene: TRBJ2-2; CDR3 length: 15; V gene: TRBV24-1; CDR3 protein: CATSNTGSAAGELFF
J gene: TRBJ1-2; CDR3 length: 15; V gene: TRBV7-9; CDR3 protein: CASSLIPRKSYGYTF
J gene: TRBJ1-5; CDR3 length: 13; V gene: TRBV7-9; CDR3 protein: CASSTGGEQPQHF
J gene: TRBJ2-7; CDR3 length: 14; V gene: TRBV5-5; CDR3 protein: CASSLAANSYEQYF
J gene: TRBJ1-1; CDR3 length: 15; V gene: TRBV12-3/TRBV12-4; CDR3 protein: CASSFGRRGVGEAFF